This entry features one T cell receptor beta chain sequence. The target of this receptor is not known. Per-base quality was not reported, and no clone a single base away is much larger than it. The sample is drawn from a study of CD8+CD57+ T cells in acquired aplastic anemia (dated by TCRdb to 2016 to 2018). Describing the broader study: A mean of about 3.2 ug of DNA, ranging from roughly 0.2 to 27.4 ug, was extracted from sorted CD4+ and CD8+ cells. For healthy donor samples, the average read count was approximately 10 million for CD4+ cells and 11 million to 13 million for CD8+ cells. Summary of the overall study and its limitations: CD8+ Simpson's diversity did not differ significantly between patients and healthy controls (P=0.060). Around 28 CD8+ CDR3 sequences were found to be shared between patients and controls, but these sequences appeared to be highly expressed in patients and within the immunodominant clones of the patients.

As encoded in the germline V gene, CDR1 is MNHNS while CDR2 is SASEGT. V loses 10 bases at its end and J loses 7 bases; junction bases beyond the gene matches: 15. The CDR3, cysteine through phenylalanine, is 16 amino acids long. The retained sequence is limited to the CDR3, 48 bases, with the frame set at the first base. TCR beta VDJ combination and CDR3 sequence profiling used genomic DNA as the template. An Illumina HiSeq 2000 was the platform used for TCR repertoire sequencing. The study's processing was this. TRBV/TRBJ rearrangement plots, CDR3 size and DJ length profiles, and Simpson's diversity index were used to assess repertoires. The immunodominant clone was defined as the most abundant DNA sequence in deep sequencing data. CDR3 amino acid sequences were screened for sharing across subjects and were compared with published repertoires and the VDJdb database. TCRdb ran its own pipeline on the public reads, namely fastp trimming at Q25 and MiXCR clone calling, and kept in-frame beta chains. Each CDR3 protein gets just one entry, which takes the most common genes and DNA from the rows behind it. What appears here as the V and J calls and clone size reflects TCRdb's work, not the paper's. This sample has about 210,000 distinct CDR3 sequences in its table, and around 60% of those were observed once. The biggest ten clones account for over 25% of the sample.

The study deep-sequenced TCR repertoires of sorted CD4+ and CD8+ blood T cells from severe aplastic anemia patients and healthy subjects. Ficoll-Paque density gradient centrifugation was used to isolate peripheral blood mononuclear cells. Before DNA was extracted, CD4+ and CD8+ T cells were sorted using either FACS or magnetic beads. The chain uses TRBV6-1 and TRBJ2-1; the central 11 bases match TRBD2. The source is a human donor in good health. The sequenced sample consisted of sorted CD4+, CD8+, or CD8+CD57+ T cells (not recorded which) from PBMCs. The CDR3 region reads CAISGDTSGSRNEQFF. DNA sequence: TGTGCCATCAGCGGAGACACTAGCGGGAGTAGGAATGAGCAGTTCTTC.